Presented here are 28 T cell receptor beta chains from one specimen sequenced in a study of cytomegalovirus exposure and HLA in healthy donors. 13 Jbeta primers and 60 Vbeta primers were used for the PCR. The assay was immunoSEQ multiplex PCR, and TCRdb's table has in-frame clones only and misses some. This sample has about 120,000 clones, with roughly 80% found just once. Sequenced input: PBMCs. These receptors were collected from a woman aged 45-60 years in good health and CMV-seronegative.

The rearrangement uses TRBV19 and TRBJ2-7, with 8 bases aligning to TRBD1. With 6 bases clipped from V and 0 bases from J, the junction kept 4 bases outside the gene matches. Germline lookup yields CDR1 LNHDA and CDR2 SQIVND (reference sequence). The CDR3 runs to 14 residues. The CDR3 bases are TGTGCCAGTAGCCGGGACAGGACCTCCTACGAGCAGTACTTC. This translates into CASSRDRTSYEQYF.

This clone was found a few times. This rearrangement joins TRBV19 to TRBJ1-2; TRBD1 might be the D (5 bases). This CDR3 has 13 amino acids. The V and J ends lost 7 bases and 2 bases respectively, with 11 bases between them. CDR1 and CDR2 from the germline V gene are LNHDA and SQIVND (reference sequence). The CDR3: CASTDTLNYGYTF. DNA for the CDR3: TGTGCCAGTACGGACACCTTGAACTATGGCTACACCTTC.

This chain uses TRBV5-1 with TRBJ2-3, with 10 bases that match TRBD2. Trimming at V came to 1 base and at J to 8 bases, leaving 10 bases not matched to a gene. Germline loops: CDR1 SGHRS, CDR2 YFSETQ. The CDR3 has 16 residues. The CDR3 reads CASSLSSAGGRGTQYF. CDR3 sequence (DNA): TGCGCCAGCAGCTTGAGTTCAGCGGGGGGGCGGGGTACGCAGTATTTT.

This rearrangement joins TRBV19 to TRBJ2-1, with 7 bases identical to TRBD2. Germline V lookup: CDR1 LNHDA, CDR2 SQIVND (reference sequence). The CDR3 extends over 13 amino acids. The V and J ends lost 1 base and 9 bases, in that order; junction bases with no gene match: 3. CDR3 nucleotide sequence: TGTGCCAGTAGTATAGGGACTAGGGGTGAGCAGTTCTTC. This translates into CASSIGTRGEQFF.

The sample holds a few counts of this clone. This chain joins TRBV29-1 and TRBJ2-3; 12 bases line up with TRBD2. Losses at the gene ends were 3 bases for V and 4 bases for J; bases not matched to a gene: 8. Germline V gene lookup returns CDR1 SQVTM and CDR2 ANQGSEA. The CDR3 is 16 amino acids. In nucleotides, the CDR3 is TGCAGCGTTGAGGGTGGGCTAGCGGGAGGGCCAGATACGCAGTATTTT. Its translation: CSVEGGLAGGPDTQYF.

V is TRBV9 and J is TRBJ1-4; TRBD1 agrees at 10 bases. The CDR3 has 14 residues. Germline values: CDR1 SGDLS, CDR2 YYNGEE. V lost 2 bases, J lost 5 bases, and 0 bases stayed unmatched. Here the CDR3 reads CASSVGQGNEKLFF. DNA for the CDR3: TGTGCCAGCAGCGTGGGACAGGGGAATGAAAAACTGTTTTTT.

The V gene is TRBV5-4, the J gene TRBJ2-5, with 8 nucleotides matching TRBD1. V lost 4 bases to trimming and J lost 8 bases; unmatched junction nucleotides: 13. The CDR3 runs 15 residues. CDR1 is SGHNT, CDR2 YYREEE, per germline (reference sequence). CDR3 in DNA: TGTGCCAGCAGCGGGGACAGGACCCCGTCTCTAACCCAGTACTTC. Protein product: CASSGDRTPSLTQYF.

The gene calls are TRBV9 and TRBJ2-2; 8 positions agree with TRBD2. Germline V gene data show CDR1 as SGDLS and CDR2 as YYNGEE. With V trimmed by 4 bases and J by 4 bases, 9 bases remained unmatched. The CDR3 is 16 amino acids. CDR3 sequence: CASSPAPGGGTGELFF. The CDR3 DNA reads as TGTGCCAGCAGCCCCGCCCCGGGAGGGGGCACCGGGGAGCTGTTTTTT.

V is TRBV7-3 and J is TRBJ2-7; 8 positions agree with TRBD2. Unmatched junction bases numbered 7, after V lost 5 bases and J lost 4 bases. Germline V gene sequence: CDR1 SGHTA, CDR2 FQGTGA. CDR3 length equals 14 residues. The CDR3 region has the DNA TGTGCCAGCAGCCCGAGCGGGAGCAGTTACGAGCAGTACTTC. Translating gives CASSPSGSSYEQYF.

The chain is built from TRBV30 and TRBJ2-7; tentatively, D is TRBD2 (7 bases). The CDR3 runs 14 residues. The V end was cut by 0 bases, the J end by 6 bases, with 15 bases between. Per germline, CDR1 GTSNPN and CDR2 SVGIG (reference sequence). The CDR3 DNA is TGTGCCTGGAGTGTAAAGGGGGGGGGCGGCGAGCAGTACTTC. Translation gives CAWSVKGGGGEQYF.

This clone was recorded once. CDR3 coding DNA: TGCGCCAGCAGCTTGGTTCTAAGGACTTCCTACGAGCAGTACTTC. Amino acids: CASSLVLRTSYEQYF. The chain carries TRBV5-1 and TRBJ2-5, with a tentative D call TRBD2 (5 bases). The DNA end favors TRBJ2-7, so the J call may be wrong. Looked up from germline, CDR1 is SGHRS and CDR2 is YFSETQ. This CDR3 comprises 15 residues.

The rearrangement uses TRBV5-6 and TRBJ2-7; 8 nucleotides align to TRBD2. V trimming: 4 bases; J trimming: 4 bases; junction bases outside the gene matches: 16. The CDR3 runs to 17 residues. Germline V lookup: CDR1 SGHDT, CDR2 YYEEEE. CDR3: CASSLGTSLVLPYEQYF. DNA of the CDR3: TGTGCCAGCAGCCTCGGGACTAGTTTGGTTCTTCCATACGAGCAGTACTTC.

The rearrangement links TRBV27 to TRBJ1-2, with 7 bases matching TRBD1. Germline V CDR1 and CDR2: MNHEY, SMNVEV (reference sequence). The CDR3 is 16 amino acids. After removal of 5 bases from V and 6 bases from J, the junction contained 15 bases not matched to a gene. The CDR3 DNA follows: TGTGCCAGCAGTGCCCAACGGCCCCAGGGGGTTGATGGCTACACCTTC. Translated, it gives CASSAQRPQGVDGYTF.

The table lists this clone with a few counts. V usage is TRBV9 and J usage is TRBJ2-7; 13 bases fit TRBD2. Trimming cost V 4 bases and J 8 bases; bases outside gene matches: 6. Germline values: CDR1 SGDLS, CDR2 YYNGEE. The CDR3 runs to 14 residues. The CDR3 is CASSSGLAGVQQYF. The CDR3 coding sequence is TGTGCCAGCAGCTCTGGACTAGCGGGAGTACAGCAGTACTTC.

The J gene is TRBJ2-4, the V gene TRBV18; the D gene is possibly TRBD2 (6 bases). CDR1 is KGHSH and CDR2 is LQKENI in the germline V gene. The CDR3 loop spans 17 amino acids. V was cut by 2 bases and J by 0 bases, with 14 bases left in between. In DNA, the CDR3 is TGTGCCAGCTCACCATCCAGCGGGCCCCTAGCCAAAAACATTCAGTACTTC. Translating it yields CASSPSSGPLAKNIQYF.

The chain employs TRBV28 and TRBJ1-3, with 8 nucleotides matching TRBD1. The CDR3 is 18 amino acids. The germline V gene has CDR1 MDHEN and CDR2 SYDVKM. Trimming cost V 2 bases and J 5 bases; bases outside gene matches: 14. This chain's CDR3 is CASSLIPMSGGHRNTIYF. CDR3 DNA sequence: TGTGCCAGCAGTTTAATCCCCATGTCAGGGGGCCATAGAAACACCATATATTTT.

The V and J genes are TRBV5-1 and TRBJ2-3, with TRBD2 matching 10 bases. There are 19 residues in the CDR3. Germline V lookup: CDR1 SGHRS, CDR2 YFSETQ. With 0 bases clipped from V and 0 bases from J, the junction kept 10 bases outside the gene matches. The CDR3 DNA is TGCGCCAGCAGCTTGGAGGCTAGCGGGAGCTCATCTAGCACAGATACGCAGTATTTT. The encoded protein is CASSLEASGSSSSTDTQYF.

The table lists this clone with a few counts. At one boundary the junction diverges from the germline segment, which might be a read error. V gene TRBV7-9 combines with J gene TRBJ1-5; TRBD1 might be the D (5 bases). Germline V lookup: CDR1 SEHNR, CDR2 FQNEAQ (reference sequence). The CDR3 has 17 residues. The chain's CDR3 is CSSSLGGGWVSNQPQHF. The CDR3 DNA reads as TGTTCCAGCAGCTTAGGCGGGGGTTGGGTCAGCAATCAGCCCCAGCATTTT.

The chain recombines TRBV29-1 with TRBJ1-1; 7 positions match TRBD1. This CDR3 is built from 12 residues. The V segment lost 8 bases and the J segment 1 base; nucleotides outside the gene matches: 4. Germline loops: CDR1 SQVTM, CDR2 ANQGSEA. CDR3 bases: TGCAGCTATCGGGACAGGAACACTGAAGCTTTCTTT. This encodes CSYRDRNTEAFF.

This rearrangement joins TRBV9 to TRBJ1-1; 7 bases align to TRBD1. V lost 3 bases to trimming and J lost 1 base; unmatched junction nucleotides: 12. Germline V lookup: CDR1 SGDLS, CDR2 YYNGEE. There are 17 residues in the CDR3. The CDR3 is CASSAGRSRTGNTEAFF. The CDR3 coding sequence is TGTGCCAGCAGCGCCGGTAGGTCCAGGACAGGGAACACTGAAGCTTTCTTT.

The chain combines TRBV30 with TRBJ1-3; D not resolved. V lost 5 bases, J lost 0 bases, and 8 bases lay in between. Germline CDR1 and CDR2: GTSNPN and SVGIG (reference sequence). The CDR3 consists of 13 residues. CDR3 coding DNA: TGTGCCTGGTGCGAGGGCTCTGGAAACACCATATATTTT. The encoded protein is CAWCEGSGNTIYF.

The chain links TRBV9 to TRBJ2-3, with a tentative D call TRBD1 (6 bases). Trimming shortened V by 3 bases and J by 5 bases, and 16 bases separated the two germline ends. The CDR3 length is 15 residues. Germline CDR1 is SGDLS and CDR2 is YYNGEE. CDR3 DNA: TGTGCCAGCAGCGAGTGGGGGACACCGGGAGATACGCAGTATTTT. Its translation: CASSEWGTPGDTQYF. Filled out from reference TRBV9 and TRBJ2-3, the complete variable domain reads DSGVTQTPKHLITATGQRVTLRCSPRSGDLSVYWYQQSLDQGLQFLIQYYNGEERAKGNILERFSAQQFPDLHSELNLSSLELGDSALYFCASSEWGTPGDTQYFGPGTRLTVL.

The rearrangement links TRBV5-5 to TRBJ1-4; D unclear. The CDR3 has 16 residues. V gave up 3 bases and J gave up 5 bases, with 17 bases separating them. Germline V gene sequence: CDR1 SGHKS, CDR2 YYEKEE (reference sequence). In DNA form, the CDR3 reads TGTGCCAGCAGCTCGCAGGTCGGGGTCGGGAATGAAAAACTGTTTTTT. Its protein is CASSSQVGVGNEKLFF.

In its sample, this clone was seen a few times. V is TRBV28 and J is TRBJ2-3; TRBD2 agrees at 10 bases. V dropped 4 bases and J dropped 4; count of bases not matched to a gene: 14. This CDR3 is built from 18 residues. Germline lookup yields CDR1 MDHEN and CDR2 SYDVKM. CDR3 sequence: CASSSPLASGSAPDTQYF. DNA for the CDR3: TGTGCCAGCAGTTCCCCTCTGGCTAGCGGGAGCGCGCCAGATACGCAGTATTTT. The full variable domain, its missing parts supplied by reference TRBV28 and TRBJ2-3, is DVKVTQSSRYLVKRTGEKVFLECVQDMDHENMFWYRQDPGLGLRLIYFSYDVKMKEKGDIPEGYSVSREKKERFSLILESASTNQTSMYLCASSSPLASGSAPDTQYFGPGTRLTVL.

The gene calls are TRBV7-2 and TRBJ2-2, with D unclear. CDR3 size: 15 residues. The germline CDR1 and CDR2 sequences are SGHTA and FQGNSA. The ends were cut back, 1 base at V and 4 bases at J, with 10 bases in the middle. The CDR3 coding sequence is TGTGCCAGCAGCTTAGGCCAGGTCGGCACCGGGGAGCTGTTTTTT. This translates into CASSLGQVGTGELFF.

The chain recombines TRBV5-1 with TRBJ1-1; perhaps TRBD1 as D (6 bases). Trimming pared 5 bases from V and 5 bases from J, leaving 13 bases between. The germline CDR1 and CDR2 sequences are SGHRS and YFSETQ. This CDR3 is built from 13 residues. The CDR3 nucleotides read TGCGCCAGCAGTCTGGGGAGGGGGACTGAAGCTTTCTTT. Its protein product is CASSLGRGTEAFF.

The J gene is TRBJ1-3, the V gene TRBV19; D may be TRBD1 (6 bases). CDR3 size: 12 residues. V dropped 6 bases and J dropped 9 bases, with 12 bases sitting between them. CDR1 and CDR2 from the germline V gene are LNHDA and SQIVND (reference sequence). As DNA, the CDR3 is TGTGCCAGTAGCCCTGGACAGTCCACCATATATTTT. Protein sequence: CASSPGQSTIYF.

The gene calls are TRBV7-2 and TRBJ2-1; D is possibly TRBD1 (6 bases). The germline V gene has CDR1 SGHTA and CDR2 FQGNSA. This CDR3 contains 14 residues. The V gene lost 2 bases and the J gene lost 4 bases, with 9 bases spanning the gap. CDR3 sequence: CASSLQGWYNEQFF. The CDR3 DNA reads TGTGCCAGCAGCTTACAGGGGTGGTACAATGAGCAGTTCTTC.